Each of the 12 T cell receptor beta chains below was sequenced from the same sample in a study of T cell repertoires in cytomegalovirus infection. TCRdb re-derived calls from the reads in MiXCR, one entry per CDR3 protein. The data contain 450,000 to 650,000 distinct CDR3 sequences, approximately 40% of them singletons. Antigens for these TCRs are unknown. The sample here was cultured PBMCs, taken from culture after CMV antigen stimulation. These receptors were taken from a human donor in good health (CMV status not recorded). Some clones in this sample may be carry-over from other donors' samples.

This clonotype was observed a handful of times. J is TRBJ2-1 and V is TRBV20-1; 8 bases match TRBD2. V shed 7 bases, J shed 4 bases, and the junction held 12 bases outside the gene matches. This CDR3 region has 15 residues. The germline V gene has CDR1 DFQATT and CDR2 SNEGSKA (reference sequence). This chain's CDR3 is CSVKSAGVRYNEQFF. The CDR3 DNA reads TGCAGTGTCAAGTCAGCGGGAGTGAGATACAATGAGCAGTTCTTC.

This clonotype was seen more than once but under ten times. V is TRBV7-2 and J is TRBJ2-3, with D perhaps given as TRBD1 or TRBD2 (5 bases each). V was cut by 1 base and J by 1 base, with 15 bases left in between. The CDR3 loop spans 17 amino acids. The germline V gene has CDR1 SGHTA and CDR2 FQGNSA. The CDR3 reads CASSLGPLVGGTDTQYF. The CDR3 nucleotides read TGTGCCAGCAGCTTAGGACCCCTCGTGGGGGGCACAGATACGCAGTATTTT.

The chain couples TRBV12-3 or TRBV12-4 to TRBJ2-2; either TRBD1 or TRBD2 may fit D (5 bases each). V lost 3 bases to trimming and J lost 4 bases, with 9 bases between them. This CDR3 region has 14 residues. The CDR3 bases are TGTGCCAGCAGTTTGGGGGTCCCCACCGGGGAGCTGTTTTTT. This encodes CASSLGVPTGELFF.

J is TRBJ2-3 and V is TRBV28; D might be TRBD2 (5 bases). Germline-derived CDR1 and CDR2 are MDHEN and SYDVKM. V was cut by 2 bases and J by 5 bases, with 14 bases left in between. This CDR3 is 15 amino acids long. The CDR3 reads CASSLVEVALDTQYF. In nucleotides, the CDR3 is TGTGCCAGCAGTTTAGTGGAGGTAGCTTTAGATACGCAGTATTTT.

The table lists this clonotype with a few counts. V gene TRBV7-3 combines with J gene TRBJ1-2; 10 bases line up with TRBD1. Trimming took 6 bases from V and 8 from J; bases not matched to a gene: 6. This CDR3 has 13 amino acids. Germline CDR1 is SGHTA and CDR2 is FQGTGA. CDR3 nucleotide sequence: TGTGCCAGCAGACGTGGGACAGGGGAGGGCTACACCTTC. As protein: CASRRGTGEGYTF.

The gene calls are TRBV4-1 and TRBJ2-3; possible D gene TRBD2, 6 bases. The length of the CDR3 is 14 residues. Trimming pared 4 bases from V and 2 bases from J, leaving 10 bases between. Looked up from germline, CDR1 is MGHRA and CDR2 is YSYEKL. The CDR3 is CASSRGGNTDTQYF. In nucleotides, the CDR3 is TGCGCCAGCAGCCGCGGCGGGAACACAGATACGCAGTATTTT.

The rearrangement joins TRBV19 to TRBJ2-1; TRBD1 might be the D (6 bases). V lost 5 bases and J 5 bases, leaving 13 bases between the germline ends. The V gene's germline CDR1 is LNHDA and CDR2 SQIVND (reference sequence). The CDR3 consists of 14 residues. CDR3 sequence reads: CASSPGDRDNEQFF. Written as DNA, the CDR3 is TGTGCCAGTAGTCCAGGGGATAGGGACAATGAGCAGTTCTTC.

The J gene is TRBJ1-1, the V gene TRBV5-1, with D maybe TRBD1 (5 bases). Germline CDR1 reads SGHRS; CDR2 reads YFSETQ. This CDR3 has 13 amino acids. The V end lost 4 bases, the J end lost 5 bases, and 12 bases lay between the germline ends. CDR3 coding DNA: TGCGCCAGCAGCGTGATGGGGGGGACTGAAGCTTTCTTT. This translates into CASSVMGGTEAFF.

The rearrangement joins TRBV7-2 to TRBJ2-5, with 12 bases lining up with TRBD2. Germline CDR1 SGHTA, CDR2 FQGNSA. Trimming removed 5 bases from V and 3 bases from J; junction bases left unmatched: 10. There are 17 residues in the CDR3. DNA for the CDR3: TGTGCCAGCAGCCCCATGGGGCTAGCGGGGGGGGAAGAGACCCAGTACTTC. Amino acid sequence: CASSPMGLAGGEETQYF.

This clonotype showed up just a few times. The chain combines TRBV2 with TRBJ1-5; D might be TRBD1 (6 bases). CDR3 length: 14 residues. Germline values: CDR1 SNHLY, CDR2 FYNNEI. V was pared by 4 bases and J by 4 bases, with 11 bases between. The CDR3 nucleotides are TGTGCCAGCAGTGTACAGGGACGGAATCAGCCCCAGCATTTT. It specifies CASSVQGRNQPQHF.

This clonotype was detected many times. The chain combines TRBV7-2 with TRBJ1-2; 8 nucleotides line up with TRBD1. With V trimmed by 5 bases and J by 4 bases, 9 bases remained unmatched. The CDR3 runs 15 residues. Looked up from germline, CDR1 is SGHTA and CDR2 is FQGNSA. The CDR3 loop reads CASSLQGGYGYGYTF. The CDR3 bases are TGTGCCAGCAGCCTACAGGGGGGGTATGGCTATGGCTACACCTTC.

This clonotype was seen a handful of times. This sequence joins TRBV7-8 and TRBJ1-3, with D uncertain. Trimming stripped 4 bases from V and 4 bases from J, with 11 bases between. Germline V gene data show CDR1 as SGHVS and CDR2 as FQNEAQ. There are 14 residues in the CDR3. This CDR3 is CASSSEGGGNTIYF. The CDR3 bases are TGTGCCAGCAGCTCGGAGGGCGGAGGAAACACCATATATTTT. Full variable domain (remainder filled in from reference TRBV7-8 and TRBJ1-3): GAGVSQSPRYKVAKRGQDVALRCDPISGHVSLFWYQQALGQGPEFLTYFQNEAQLDKSGLPSDRFFAERPEGSVSTLKIQRTQQEDSAVYLCASSSEGGGNTIYFGEGSWLTVV.